This note documents a single T cell receptor beta chain sequence. This sample was included in a study of blood T cell repertoires in COVID-19. Study at large: COVID-19 samples, acute and convalescent, were from the United States, Italy and Spain. PBMCs, B-cell-depleted T cells, or T cells provided the cDNA or gDNA that made up the material.

Sequencing used immunoSEQ multiplex PCR; TCRdb keeps in-frame clones, though not all of them. The sample contains some 40,000 clones, 80% to 90% of which appear only once. Trimming removed 6 bases from V and 4 bases from J, with 24 bases in between. The CDR3 sequence is 17 residues long. Germline V CDR1 and CDR2: MNHNY, SVGAGI (reference sequence). The sample consisted of peripheral blood. This sequence was found in a man aged 55 to 70 in a cohort sampled during active COVID-19. The V and J genes are TRBV6-6 and TRBJ1-2, with a possible D match to TRBD1 (6 bases). In DNA form, the CDR3 reads TGTGCCAGCAGGCGATCCCCCCCCGGGGGCGGGGGCTATGGCTACACCTTC. It is translated as CASRRSPPGGGGYGYTF.